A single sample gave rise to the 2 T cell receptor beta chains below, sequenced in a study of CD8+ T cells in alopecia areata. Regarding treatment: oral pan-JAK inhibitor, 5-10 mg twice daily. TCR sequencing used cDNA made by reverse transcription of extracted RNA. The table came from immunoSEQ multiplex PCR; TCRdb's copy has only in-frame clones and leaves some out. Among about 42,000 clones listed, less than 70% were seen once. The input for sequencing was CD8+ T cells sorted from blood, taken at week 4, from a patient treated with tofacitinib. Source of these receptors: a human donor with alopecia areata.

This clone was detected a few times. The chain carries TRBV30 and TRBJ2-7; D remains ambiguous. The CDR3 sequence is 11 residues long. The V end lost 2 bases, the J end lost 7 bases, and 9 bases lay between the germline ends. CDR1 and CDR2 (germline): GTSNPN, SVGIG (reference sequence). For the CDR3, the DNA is TGTGCCTGGAGTTCCTCCAGGGAGCAGTACTTC. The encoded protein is CAWSSSREQYF.

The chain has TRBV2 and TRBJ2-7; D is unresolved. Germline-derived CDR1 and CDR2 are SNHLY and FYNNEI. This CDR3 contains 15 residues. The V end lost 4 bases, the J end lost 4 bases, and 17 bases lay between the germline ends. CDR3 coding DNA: TGTGCCAGCAGTGCCCCCCCTCGAGGCGTTTACGAGCAGTACTTC. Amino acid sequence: CASSAPPRGVYEQYF.